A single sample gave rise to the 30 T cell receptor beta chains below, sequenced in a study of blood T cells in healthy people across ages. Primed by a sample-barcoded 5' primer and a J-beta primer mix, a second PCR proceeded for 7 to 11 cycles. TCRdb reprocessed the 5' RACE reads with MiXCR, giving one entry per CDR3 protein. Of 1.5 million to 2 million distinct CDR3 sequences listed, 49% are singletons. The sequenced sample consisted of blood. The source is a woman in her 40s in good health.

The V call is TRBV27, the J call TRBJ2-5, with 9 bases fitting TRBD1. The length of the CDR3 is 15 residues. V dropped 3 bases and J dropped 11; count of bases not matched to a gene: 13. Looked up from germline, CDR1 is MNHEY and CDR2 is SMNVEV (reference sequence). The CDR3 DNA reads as TGTGCCAGCAGTTTTGGGGACAGGGAGATTTATGAGCAGTACTTC. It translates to CASSFGDREIYEQYF.

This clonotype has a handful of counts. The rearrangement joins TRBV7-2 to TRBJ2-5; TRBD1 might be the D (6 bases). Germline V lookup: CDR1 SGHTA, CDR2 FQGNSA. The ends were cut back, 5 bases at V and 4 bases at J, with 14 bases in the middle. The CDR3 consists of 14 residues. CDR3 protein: CASSLTGISETQYF. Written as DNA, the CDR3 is TGTGCCAGCAGCCTCACAGGGATTTCAGAGACCCAGTACTTC.

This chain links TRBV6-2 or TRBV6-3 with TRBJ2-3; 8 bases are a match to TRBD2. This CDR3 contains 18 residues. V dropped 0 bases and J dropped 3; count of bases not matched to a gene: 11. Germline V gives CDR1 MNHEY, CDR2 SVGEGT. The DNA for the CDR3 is TGTGCCAGCAGTTACTCGGGAAGTGGGACTAGAGTGACAGATACGCAGTATTTT. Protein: CASSYSGSGTRVTDTQYF.

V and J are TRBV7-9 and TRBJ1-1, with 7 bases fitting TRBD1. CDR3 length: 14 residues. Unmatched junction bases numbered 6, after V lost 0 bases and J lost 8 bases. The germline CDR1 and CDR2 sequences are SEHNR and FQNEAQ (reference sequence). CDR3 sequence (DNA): TGTGCCAGCAGCTTAGCGGGAGGACAGGAGGAAGCTTTCTTT. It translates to CASSLAGGQEEAFF.

CDR3 sequence reads: CASSDYETDTQYF. The CDR3 coding sequence is TGTGCCAGCAGCGATTATGAAACAGATACGCAGTATTTT. The chain recombines TRBV6-4 with TRBJ2-3; the D is unclear. This CDR3 region has 13 residues. CDR1 MRHNA and CDR2 SNTAGT come from the germline V gene. V was trimmed by 6 bases and J by 3 bases, leaving 10 bases between them.

The CDR3 loop is CSVPDRLSTDTQYF. In DNA, the CDR3 is TGCAGCGTTCCGGACAGGCTCAGCACAGATACGCAGTATTTT. This chain uses TRBV29-1 with TRBJ2-3; TRBD1 agrees at 7 bases. The CDR3 sequence is 14 residues long. Germline-derived CDR1 and CDR2 are SQVTM and ANQGSEA. V dropped 5 bases and J dropped 0; count of bases not matched to a gene: 5.

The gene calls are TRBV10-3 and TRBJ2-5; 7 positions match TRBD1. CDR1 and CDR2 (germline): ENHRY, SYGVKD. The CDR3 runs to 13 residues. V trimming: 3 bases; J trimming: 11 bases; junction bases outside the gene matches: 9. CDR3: CAISERGLDEQYF. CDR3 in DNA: TGTGCCATCAGTGAAAGGGGGCTTGATGAGCAGTACTTC.

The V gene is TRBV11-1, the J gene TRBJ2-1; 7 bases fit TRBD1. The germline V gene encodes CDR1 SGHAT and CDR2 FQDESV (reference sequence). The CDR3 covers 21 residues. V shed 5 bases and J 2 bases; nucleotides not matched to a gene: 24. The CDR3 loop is CASSPTTGVGSKGFAYNEQFF. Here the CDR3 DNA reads TGTGCCAGCAGCCCTACTACAGGGGTCGGGTCTAAGGGGTTCGCCTACAATGAGCAGTTCTTC. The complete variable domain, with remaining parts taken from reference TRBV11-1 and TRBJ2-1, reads EAEVAQSPRYKITEKSQAVAFWCDPISGHATLYWYRQILGQGPELLVQFQDESVVDDSQLPKDRFSAERLKGVDSTLKIQPAELGDSAMYLCASSPTTGVGSKGFAYNEQFFGPGTRLTVL.

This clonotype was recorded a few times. The CDR3 sequence: CASSLDPTRGETQYF. DNA for the CDR3: TGTGCCAGCAGCTTAGATCCGACGCGTGGCGAGACCCAGTACTTC. J is TRBJ2-5 and V is TRBV7-2; D gene ambiguous. The germline CDR1 and CDR2 sequences are SGHTA and FQGNSA. The CDR3 runs 15 residues. The V end was cut by 1 base, the J end by 5 bases, with 14 bases between. Drawing the rest from reference TRBV7-2 and TRBJ2-5, the complete variable domain is GAGVSQSPSNKVTEKGKDVELRCDPISGHTALYWYRQSLGQGLEFLIYFQGNSAPDKSGLPSDRFSAERTGGSVSTLTIQRTQQEDSAVYLCASSLDPTRGETQYFGPGTRLLVL.

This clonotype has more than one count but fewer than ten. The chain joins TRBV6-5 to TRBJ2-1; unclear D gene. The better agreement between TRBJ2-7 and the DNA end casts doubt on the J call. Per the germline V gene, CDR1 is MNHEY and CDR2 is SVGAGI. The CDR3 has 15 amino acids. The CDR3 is CASSYGWLNHNEQYF. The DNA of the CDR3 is TGTGCCAGCAGTTACGGGTGGCTAAATCACAATGAGCAGTACTTC.

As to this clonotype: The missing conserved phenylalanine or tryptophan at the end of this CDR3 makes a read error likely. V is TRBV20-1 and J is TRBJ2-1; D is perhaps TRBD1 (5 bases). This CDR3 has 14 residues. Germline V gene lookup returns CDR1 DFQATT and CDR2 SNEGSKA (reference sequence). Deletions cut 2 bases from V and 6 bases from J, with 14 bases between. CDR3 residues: CSARWSPGINEQFL. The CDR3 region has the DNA TGCAGTGCTAGATGGAGTCCAGGGATCAATGAGCAGTTCTTA.

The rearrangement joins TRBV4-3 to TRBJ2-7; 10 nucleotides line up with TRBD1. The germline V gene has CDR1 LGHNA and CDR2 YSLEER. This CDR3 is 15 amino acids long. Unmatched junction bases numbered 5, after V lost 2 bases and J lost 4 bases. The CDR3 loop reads CASSQRQGAEYEQYF. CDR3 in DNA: TGCGCCAGCAGCCAAAGACAGGGGGCTGAATACGAGCAGTACTTC.

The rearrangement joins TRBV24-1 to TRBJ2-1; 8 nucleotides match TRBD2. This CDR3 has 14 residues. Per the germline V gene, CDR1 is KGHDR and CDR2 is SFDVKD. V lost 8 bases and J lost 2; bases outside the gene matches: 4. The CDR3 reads CATNSGGAYNEQFF. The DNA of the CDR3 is TGTGCCACCAACTCCGGGGGGGCCTACAATGAGCAGTTCTTC.

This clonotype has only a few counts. The CDR3 sequence is CSARDRTSTHNEQFF. The CDR3 DNA is TGCAGTGCTAGAGACCGGACTAGTACCCACAATGAGCAGTTCTTC. The chain has TRBV20-1 and TRBJ2-1; the match to TRBD2 covers 7 bases. Trimming removed 0 bases from V and 5 bases from J; junction bases left unmatched: 7. Germline CDR1 reads DFQATT; CDR2 reads SNEGSKA (reference sequence). The CDR3 spans 15 residues.

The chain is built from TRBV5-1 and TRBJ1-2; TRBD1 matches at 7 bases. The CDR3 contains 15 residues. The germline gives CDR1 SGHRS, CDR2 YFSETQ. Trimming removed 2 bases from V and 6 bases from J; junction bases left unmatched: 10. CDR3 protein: CASSLQPGQIHGYTF. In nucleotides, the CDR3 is TGCGCCAGCAGCTTACAACCGGGACAGATTCATGGCTACACCTTC. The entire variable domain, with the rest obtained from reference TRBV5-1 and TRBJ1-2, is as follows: KAGVTQTPRYLIKTRGQQVTLSCSPISGHRSVSWYQQTPGQGLQFLFEYFSETQRNKGNFPGRFSGRQFSNSRSEMNVSTLELGDSALYLCASSLQPGQIHGYTFGSGTRLTVV.

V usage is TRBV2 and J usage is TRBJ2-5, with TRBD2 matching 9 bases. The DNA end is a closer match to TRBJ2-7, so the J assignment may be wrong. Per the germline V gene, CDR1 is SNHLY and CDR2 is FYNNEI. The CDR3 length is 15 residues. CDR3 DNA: TGTGCCAGCAGTGAAGAGGTAGCGGGGGTGGGCGAGCAGTACTTC. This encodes CASSEEVAGVGEQYF.

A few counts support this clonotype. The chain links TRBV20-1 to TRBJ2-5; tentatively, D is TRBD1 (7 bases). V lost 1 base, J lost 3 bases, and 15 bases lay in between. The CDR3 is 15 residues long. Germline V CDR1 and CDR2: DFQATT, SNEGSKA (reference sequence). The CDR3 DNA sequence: TGCAGTGCTAGAGCTGGCAGGGGGGAGAAAGAGACCCAGTACTTC. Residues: CSARAGRGEKETQYF.

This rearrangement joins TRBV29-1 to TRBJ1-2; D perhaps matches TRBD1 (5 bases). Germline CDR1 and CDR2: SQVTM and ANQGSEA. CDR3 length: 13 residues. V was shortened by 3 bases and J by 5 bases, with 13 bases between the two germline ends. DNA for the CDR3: TGCAGCGTTGAGGGACGCCTTAGGTATGGCTACACCTTC. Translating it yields CSVEGRLRYGYTF.

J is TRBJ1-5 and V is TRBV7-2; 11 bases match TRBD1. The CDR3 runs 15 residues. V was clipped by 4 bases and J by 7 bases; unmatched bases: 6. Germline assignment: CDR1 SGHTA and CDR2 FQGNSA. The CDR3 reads CASSSGQGARQPQHF. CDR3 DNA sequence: TGTGCCAGCAGCTCCGGACAGGGGGCGCGACAGCCCCAGCATTTT.

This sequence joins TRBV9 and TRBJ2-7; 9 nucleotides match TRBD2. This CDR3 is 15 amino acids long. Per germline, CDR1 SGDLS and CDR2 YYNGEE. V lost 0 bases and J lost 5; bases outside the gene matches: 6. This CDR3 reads CASSVDGLASDEQYF. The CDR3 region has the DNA TGTGCCAGCAGCGTAGATGGACTAGCGTCGGACGAGCAGTACTTC.

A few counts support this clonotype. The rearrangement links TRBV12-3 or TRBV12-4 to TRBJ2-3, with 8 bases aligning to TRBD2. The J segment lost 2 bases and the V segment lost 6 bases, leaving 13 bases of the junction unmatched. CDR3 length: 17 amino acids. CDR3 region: CASSQKSGGRDTDTQYF. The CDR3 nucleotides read TGTGCCAGCAGCCAAAAATCGGGGGGGCGGGACACAGATACGCAGTATTTT.

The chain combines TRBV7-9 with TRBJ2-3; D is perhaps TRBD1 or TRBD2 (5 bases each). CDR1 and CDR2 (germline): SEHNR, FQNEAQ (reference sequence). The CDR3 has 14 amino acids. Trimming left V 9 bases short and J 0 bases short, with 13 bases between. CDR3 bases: TGTGCCAGTGGGACCCTAGGGAGCACAGATACGCAGTATTTT. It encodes CASGTLGSTDTQYF.

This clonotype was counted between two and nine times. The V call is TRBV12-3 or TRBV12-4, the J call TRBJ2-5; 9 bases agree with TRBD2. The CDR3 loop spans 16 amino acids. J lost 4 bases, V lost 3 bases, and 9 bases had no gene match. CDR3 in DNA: TGTGCCAGCAGTTTTTTAGCCGGGACTAGCAGAGAGACCCAGTACTTC. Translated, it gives CASSFLAGTSRETQYF.

CDR3: CASSLGSTSMNEQFF. The CDR3 nucleotides are TGTGCCAGCAGCTTAGGCTCAACGTCTATGAATGAGCAGTTCTTC. The chain uses TRBV11-3 and TRBJ2-1; D unresolved. V was cut by 1 base and J by 7 bases, with 14 bases left in between. Germline V gene sequence: CDR1 SGHNT, CDR2 YENEEA. This CDR3 region has 15 residues.

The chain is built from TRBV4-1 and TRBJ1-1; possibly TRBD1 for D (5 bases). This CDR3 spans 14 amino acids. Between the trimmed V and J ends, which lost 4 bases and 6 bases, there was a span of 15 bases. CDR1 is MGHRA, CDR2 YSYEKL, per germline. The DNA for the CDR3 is TGCGCCAGCAGCCGGGCGGGGGAGTTACCTGAAGCTTTCTTT. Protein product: CASSRAGELPEAFF.

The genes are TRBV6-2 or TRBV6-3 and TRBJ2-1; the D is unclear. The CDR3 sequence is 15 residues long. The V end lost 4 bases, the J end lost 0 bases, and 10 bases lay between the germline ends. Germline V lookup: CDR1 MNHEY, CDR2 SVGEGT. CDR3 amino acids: CASSLPGRSYNEQFF. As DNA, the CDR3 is TGTGCCAGCAGTTTACCGGGCCGCTCCTACAATGAGCAGTTCTTC.

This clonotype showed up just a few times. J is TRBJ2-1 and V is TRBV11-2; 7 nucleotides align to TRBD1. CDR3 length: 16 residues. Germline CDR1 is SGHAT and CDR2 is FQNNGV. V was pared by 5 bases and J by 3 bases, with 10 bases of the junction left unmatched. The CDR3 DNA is TGTGCCAGCAGCCCCTCGTATGGGGACAGCTACAATGAGCAGTTCTTC. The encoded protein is CASSPSYGDSYNEQFF.

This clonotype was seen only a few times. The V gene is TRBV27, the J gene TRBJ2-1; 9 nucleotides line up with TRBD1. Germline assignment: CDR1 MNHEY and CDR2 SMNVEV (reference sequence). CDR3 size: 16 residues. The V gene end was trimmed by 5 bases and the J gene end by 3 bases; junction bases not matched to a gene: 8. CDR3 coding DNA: TGTGCCAGCAGTACATATGACAGGGGGTTCTACAATGAGCAGTTCTTC. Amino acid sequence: CASSTYDRGFYNEQFF.

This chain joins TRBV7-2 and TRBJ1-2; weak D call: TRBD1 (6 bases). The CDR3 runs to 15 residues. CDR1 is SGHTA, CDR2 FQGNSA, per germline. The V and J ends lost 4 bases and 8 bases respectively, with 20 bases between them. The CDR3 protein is CASSSAGVKTEGYTF. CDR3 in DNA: TGTGCCAGCAGCTCGGCAGGGGTGAAGACTGAGGGCTACACCTTC.

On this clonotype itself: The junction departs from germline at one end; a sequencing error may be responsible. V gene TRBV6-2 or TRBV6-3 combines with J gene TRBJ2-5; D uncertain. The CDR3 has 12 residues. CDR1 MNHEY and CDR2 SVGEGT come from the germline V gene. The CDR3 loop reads CSSSWGRETQYF. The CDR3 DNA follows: TGTTCCAGCAGCTGGGGTCGGGAGACCCAGTACTTC.